Listed here are 20 T cell receptor beta chains from one sample, sequenced in a study of blood T cell repertoires in COVID-19. Sequencing was performed with immunoSEQ multiplex PCR; in TCRdb, only in-frame clones are kept and a portion is missing. The sample has 200,000 to 250,000 clones; 80% to 90% are singletons. Sequenced input: peripheral blood. These receptors were collected from a man aged 45-60 years with active or convalescent COVID-19.

The chain carries TRBV11-2 and TRBJ2-3; 12 bases align to TRBD2. The CDR3 is 14 residues long. The germline gives CDR1 SGHAT, CDR2 FQNNGV. With 8 bases clipped from V and 2 bases from J, the junction kept 2 bases outside the gene matches. CDR3 residues: CASGLAGYTDTQYF. The DNA of the CDR3 is TGTGCCAGCGGACTAGCGGGATACACAGATACGCAGTATTTT.

The V call is TRBV2, the J call TRBJ1-5; 8 nucleotides line up with TRBD1. The V segment lost 6 bases and the J segment 6 bases; nucleotides outside the gene matches: 7. The CDR3 covers 14 residues. Per germline, CDR1 SNHLY and CDR2 FYNNEI. CDR3 DNA sequence: TGTGCCAGCAGAGACAGGGGAGTGGGTCAGCCCCAGCATTTT. Its translation is CASRDRGVGQPQHF. Variable domain in full (rest from reference TRBV2 and TRBJ1-5): EPEVTQTPSHQVTQMGQEVILRCVPISNHLYFYWYRQILGQKVEFLVSFYNNEISEKSEIFDDQFSVERPDGSNFTLKIRSTKLEDSAMYFCASRDRGVGQPQHFGDGTRLSIL.

The chain has TRBV18 and TRBJ1-4; D is ambiguous. The CDR3 sequence is 15 residues long. Trimming shortened V by 2 bases and J by 5 bases, and 12 bases separated the two germline ends. Germline V lookup: CDR1 KGHSH, CDR2 LQKENI. Written as DNA, the CDR3 is TGTGCCAGCTCACCAGGGCCGGAGGACAATGAAAAACTGTTTTTT. Translating gives CASSPGPEDNEKLFF.

This clone was counted once. This chain joins TRBV25-1 and TRBJ1-2, with no clear D. Trimming stripped 1 base from V and 4 bases from J, with 7 bases between. CDR3 length: 13 residues. The germline V gene has CDR1 MGHDK and CDR2 SYGVNS. The CDR3 loop is CASSEFEVYGYTF. The CDR3 DNA reads as TGTGCCAGCAGTGAATTCGAGGTCTATGGCTACACCTTC.

The chain carries TRBV27 and TRBJ1-2; D gene ambiguous. V was pared by 2 bases and J by 4 bases, with 14 bases between. CDR3 size: 15 residues. The germline V gene has CDR1 MNHEY and CDR2 SMNVEV (reference sequence). The CDR3 DNA reads as TGTGCCAGCAGTTTAGGCTTGGAGGGCGGCTATGGCTACACCTTC. This sequence encodes CASSLGLEGGYGYTF.

The chain couples TRBV19 to TRBJ1-5; 10 nucleotides line up with TRBD1. The CDR3 length is 17 residues. Germline V CDR1 and CDR2: LNHDA, SQIVND (reference sequence). Losses at the gene ends were 9 bases for V and 3 bases for J; bases not matched to a gene: 14. The chain's CDR3 is CASTGTGALYLNQPQHF. CDR3 nucleotides: TGTGCCAGCACGGGGACAGGGGCCCTATATCTCAATCAGCCCCAGCATTTT.

This clone was detected only once. The CDR3 nucleotides read TGTGCCAGCAGTGACAGGTGGAGGGGTTATTTT. Translating it yields CASSDRWRGYF. The rearrangement joins TRBV2 to TRBJ1-3; weak D call: TRBD1 (5 bases). The V and J ends lost 3 bases and 16 bases respectively, with 13 bases between them. Per the germline V gene, CDR1 is SNHLY and CDR2 is FYNNEI. The CDR3 runs 11 residues.

The rearrangement joins TRBV4-1 to TRBJ1-3, with TRBD1 matching 8 bases. V gave up 4 bases and J gave up 7 bases; unmatched junction bases: 6. Germline CDR1 MGHRA, CDR2 YSYEKL. CDR3 length: 14 residues. CDR3 sequence: CASSPTGGGNTIYF. The CDR3 DNA is TGCGCCAGCAGCCCCACAGGGGGAGGGAACACCATATATTTT.

This clone has only one observation. The rearrangement joins TRBV6-1 to TRBJ1-2; D is unclear. Trimming left V 5 bases short and J 1 base short, with 8 bases between. Germline V gives CDR1 MNHNS, CDR2 SASEGT. This CDR3 has 13 residues. The DNA for the CDR3 is TGTGCCAGCAGTTCTTGGAGTAACTATGGCTACACCTTC. Amino acid sequence: CASSSWSNYGYTF.

V is TRBV6-5 and J is TRBJ2-7; D is possibly TRBD2 (6 bases). The CDR3 runs to 15 residues. With 6 bases removed from V and 4 bases from J, the gap between germline ends came to 19 bases. Germline CDR1 MNHEY, CDR2 SVGAGI. As DNA, the CDR3 is TGTGCCAGCAGCCTCGGCGGTAGCGGTACGTACGAGCAGTACTTC. This encodes CASSLGGSGTYEQYF.

This sequence joins TRBV18 and TRBJ2-5; the match to TRBD1 covers 7 bases. The J segment lost 5 bases and the V segment lost 5 bases, leaving 8 bases of the junction unmatched. The CDR3 sequence is 14 residues long. The germline V gene has CDR1 KGHSH and CDR2 LQKENI. CDR3 bases: TGTGCCAGCTCATGGGACAGTCTCAGGGAGACCCAGTACTTC. This gives the protein CASSWDSLRETQYF. Full variable domain (rest looked up from reference TRBV18 and TRBJ2-5): NAGVMQNPRHLVRRRGQEARLRCSPMKGHSHVYWYRQLPEEGLKFMVYLQKENIIDESGMPKERFSAEFPKEGPSILRIQQVVRGDSAAYFCASSWDSLRETQYFGPGTRLLVL.

The chain has TRBV10-3 and TRBJ1-3; TRBD1 matches 7 bases. Per germline, CDR1 ENHRY and CDR2 SYGVKD. This CDR3 has 15 amino acids. The junction had 8 bases not matched to a gene; V was cut back by 6 bases and J by 3 bases. The CDR3 loop is CAIRALGQVGNTIYF. The CDR3 DNA reads TGTGCCATCAGGGCCCTAGGACAGGTTGGAAACACCATATATTTT.

The J gene is TRBJ1-1, the V gene TRBV7-9, with D hard to call. Germline CDR1 reads SEHNR; CDR2 reads FQNEAQ (reference sequence). With 0 bases removed from V and 1 base from J, the gap between germline ends came to 9 bases. The CDR3 runs to 15 residues. As DNA, the CDR3 is TGTGCCAGCAGCTTAGCTCCCAACGGGAACACTGAAGCTTTCTTT. Its protein product is CASSLAPNGNTEAFF.

The chain combines TRBV4-3 with TRBJ2-5; 7 nucleotides match TRBD2. Germline V gene lookup returns CDR1 LGHNA and CDR2 YSLEER. V dropped 1 base and J dropped 5; count of bases not matched to a gene: 10. This CDR3 region has 16 residues. CDR3 amino acids: CASSQVLGGRGETQYF. CDR3 coding DNA: TGCGCCAGCAGCCAAGTATTGGGCGGGAGAGGGGAGACCCAGTACTTC.

V usage is TRBV5-6 and J usage is TRBJ2-1; possibly TRBD2 for D (6 bases). This CDR3 comprises 13 residues. Germline assignment: CDR1 SGHDT and CDR2 YYEEEE. The V and J ends lost 0 bases and 9 bases respectively, with 10 bases between them. CDR3 sequence: CASSLARRGEQFF. The DNA of the CDR3 is TGTGCCAGCAGCTTGGCCAGGAGGGGTGAGCAGTTCTTC.

V and J are TRBV7-9 and TRBJ1-5; TRBD1 matches at 8 bases. CDR3 length: 14 residues. With V trimmed by 1 base and J by 4 bases, 0 bases remained unmatched. The germline gives CDR1 SEHNR, CDR2 FQNEAQ (reference sequence). The CDR3: CASSLGTGNQPQHF. The CDR3 DNA follows: TGTGCCAGCAGCTTAGGGACAGGGAATCAGCCCCAGCATTTT.

The V gene is TRBV7-3, the J gene TRBJ2-2, with D maybe TRBD2 (7 bases). The CDR3 spans 18 residues. Germline CDR1 and CDR2: SGHTA and FQGTGA. V dropped 5 bases and J dropped 4 bases, with 23 bases sitting between them. The CDR3 bases are TGTGCCAGCAGCCAAGAGGGGGGGTTTCGGACAGCCACCGGGGAGCTGTTTTTT. It specifies CASSQEGGFRTATGELFF.

The rearrangement links TRBV5-4 to TRBJ2-5; the match to TRBD1 covers 8 bases. The CDR3 sequence is 14 residues long. V dropped 2 bases and J dropped 3; count of bases not matched to a gene: 3. Per the germline V gene, CDR1 is SGHNT and CDR2 is YYREEE (reference sequence). The CDR3 region is CASSLETGEETQYF. The CDR3 DNA is TGTGCCAGCAGCTTAGAGACAGGGGAAGAGACCCAGTACTTC.

This chain connects TRBV20-1 to TRBJ2-7, with 8 bases lining up with TRBD2. V lost 3 bases and J lost 1; bases outside the gene matches: 8. In germline, CDR1 is DFQATT, CDR2 SNEGSKA (reference sequence). There are 15 residues in the CDR3. Written as DNA, the CDR3 is TGCAGTGCTAGTAGGCGGGAGGTAATGTCCTACGAGCAGTACTTC. The encoded protein is CSASRREVMSYEQYF.

This clone was detected only a few times. This sequence joins TRBV6-6 and TRBJ1-2; TRBD1 matches 8 bases. Germline assignment: CDR1 MNHNY and CDR2 SVGAGI (reference sequence). This CDR3 comprises 19 residues. V was clipped by 5 bases and J by 3 bases; unmatched bases: 20. CDR3 sequence (DNA): TGTGCCAGCAGTGGATCAAAAGCTATACAGGGGGTTTATCACTATGGCTACACCTTC. Translated: CASSGSKAIQGVYHYGYTF.